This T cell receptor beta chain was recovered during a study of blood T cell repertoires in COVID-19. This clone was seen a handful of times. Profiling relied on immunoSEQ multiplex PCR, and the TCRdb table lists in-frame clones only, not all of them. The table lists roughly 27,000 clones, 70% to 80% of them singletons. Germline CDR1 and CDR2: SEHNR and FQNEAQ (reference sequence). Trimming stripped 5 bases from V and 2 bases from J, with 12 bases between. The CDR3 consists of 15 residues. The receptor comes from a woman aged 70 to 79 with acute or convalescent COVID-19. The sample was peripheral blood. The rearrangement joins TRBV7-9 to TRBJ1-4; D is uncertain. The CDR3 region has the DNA TGTGCCAGCAGCGAGCCGGTAGTGACTAATGAAAAACTGTTTTTT. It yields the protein CASSEPVVTNEKLFF.